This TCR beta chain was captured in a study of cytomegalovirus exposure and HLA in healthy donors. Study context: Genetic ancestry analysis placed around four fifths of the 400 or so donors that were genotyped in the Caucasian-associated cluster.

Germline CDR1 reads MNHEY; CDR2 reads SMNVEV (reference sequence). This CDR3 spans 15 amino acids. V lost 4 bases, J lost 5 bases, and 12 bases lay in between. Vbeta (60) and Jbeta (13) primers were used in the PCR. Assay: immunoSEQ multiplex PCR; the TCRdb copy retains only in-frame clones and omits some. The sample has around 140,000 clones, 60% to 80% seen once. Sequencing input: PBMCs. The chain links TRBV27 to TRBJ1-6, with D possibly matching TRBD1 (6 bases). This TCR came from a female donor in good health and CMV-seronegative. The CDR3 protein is CASSWGPGNNSPLHF. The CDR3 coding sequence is TGTGCCAGCAGTTGGGGGCCTGGTAATAATTCACCCCTCCACTTT.